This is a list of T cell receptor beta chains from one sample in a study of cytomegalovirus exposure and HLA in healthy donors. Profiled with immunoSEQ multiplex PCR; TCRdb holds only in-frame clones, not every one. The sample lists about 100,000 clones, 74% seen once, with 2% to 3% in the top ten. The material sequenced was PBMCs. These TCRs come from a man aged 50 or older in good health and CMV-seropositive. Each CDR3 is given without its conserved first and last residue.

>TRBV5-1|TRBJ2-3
ASRKAVTSTDTQY
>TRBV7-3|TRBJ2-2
ASSPQAGGATGELF
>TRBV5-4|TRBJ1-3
ASSKDRGRNSGNTIY
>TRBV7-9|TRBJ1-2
ASSLDPGAGDGYT
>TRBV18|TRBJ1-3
ASSPGQGRNTIY
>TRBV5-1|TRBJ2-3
ASSPPGGGHTQY
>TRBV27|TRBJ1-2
ASSSTGALYGYT
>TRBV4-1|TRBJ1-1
ASSQEMVRDRSTEAF
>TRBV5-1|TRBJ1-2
ASSLEGTGAHGYT
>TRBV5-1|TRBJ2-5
ASSGRGWPKETQY
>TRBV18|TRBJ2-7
ASSPPNRGQFEQY
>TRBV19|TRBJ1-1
ASSNRANTEAF
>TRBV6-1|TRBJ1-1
AILTGVYAEAF
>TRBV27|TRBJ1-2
ASRPRGTEIYGYT
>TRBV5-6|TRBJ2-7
ASSREGGKTYEQY
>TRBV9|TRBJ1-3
ASSVESRRSGNTIY
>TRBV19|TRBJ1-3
ASRRRGIKMNTIY
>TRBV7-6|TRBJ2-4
ASSPDRGGRKNIQY